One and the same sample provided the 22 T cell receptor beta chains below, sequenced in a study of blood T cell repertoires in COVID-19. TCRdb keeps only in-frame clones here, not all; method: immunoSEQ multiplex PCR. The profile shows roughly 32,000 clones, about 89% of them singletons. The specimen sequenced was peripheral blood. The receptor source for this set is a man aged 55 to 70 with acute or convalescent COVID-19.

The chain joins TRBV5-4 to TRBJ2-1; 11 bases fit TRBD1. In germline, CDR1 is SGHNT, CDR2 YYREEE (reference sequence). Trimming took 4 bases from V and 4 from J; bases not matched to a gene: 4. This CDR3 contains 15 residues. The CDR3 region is CASSPGTGGYNEQFF. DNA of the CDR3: TGTGCCAGCAGCCCCGGGACAGGGGGTTACAATGAGCAGTTCTTC.

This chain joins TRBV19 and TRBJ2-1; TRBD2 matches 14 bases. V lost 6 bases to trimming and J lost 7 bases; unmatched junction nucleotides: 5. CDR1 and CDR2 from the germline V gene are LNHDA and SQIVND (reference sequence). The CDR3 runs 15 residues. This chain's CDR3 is CASSVGLAGVNEQFF. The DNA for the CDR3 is TGTGCCAGTAGCGTGGGACTAGCGGGAGTGAATGAGCAGTTCTTC.

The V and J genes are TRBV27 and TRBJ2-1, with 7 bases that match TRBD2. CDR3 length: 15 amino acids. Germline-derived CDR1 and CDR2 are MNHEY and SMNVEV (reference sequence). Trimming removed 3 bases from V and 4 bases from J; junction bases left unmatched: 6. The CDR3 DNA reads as TGTGCCAGCAGTTTTCAGCGGGAAAGGTACAATGAGCAGTTCTTC. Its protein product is CASSFQRERYNEQFF.

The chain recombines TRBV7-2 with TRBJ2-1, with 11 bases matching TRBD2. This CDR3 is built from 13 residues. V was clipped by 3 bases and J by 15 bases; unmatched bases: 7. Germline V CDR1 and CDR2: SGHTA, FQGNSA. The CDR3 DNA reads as TGTGCCAGCAGCTTTGTGGGACTAGCGGATCGGTTCTTC. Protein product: CASSFVGLADRFF.

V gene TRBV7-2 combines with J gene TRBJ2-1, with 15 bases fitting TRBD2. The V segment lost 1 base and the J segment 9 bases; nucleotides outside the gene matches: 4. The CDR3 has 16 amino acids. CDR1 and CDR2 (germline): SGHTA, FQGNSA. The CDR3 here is CASSLVGTSGRTEQFF. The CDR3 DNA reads TGTGCCAGCAGCTTAGTTGGGACTAGCGGGAGGACTGAGCAGTTCTTC. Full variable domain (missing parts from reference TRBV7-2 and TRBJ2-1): GAGVSQSPSNKVTEKGKDVELRCDPISGHTALYWYRQSLGQGLEFLIYFQGNSAPDKSGLPSDRFSAERTGGSVSTLTIQRTQQEDSAVYLCASSLVGTSGRTEQFFGPGTRLTVL.

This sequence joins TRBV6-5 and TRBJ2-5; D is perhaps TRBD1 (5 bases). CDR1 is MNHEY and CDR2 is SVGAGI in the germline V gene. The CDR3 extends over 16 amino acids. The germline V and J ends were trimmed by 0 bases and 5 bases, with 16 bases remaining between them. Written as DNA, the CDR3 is TGTGCCAGCAGTTACTCGTCCGGACAAGTCGAGGAGACCCAGTACTTC. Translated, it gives CASSYSSGQVEETQYF.

Written as DNA, the CDR3 is TGCAGCGTTGAAATCTTATTTAACTATGGCTACACCTTC. It codes for CSVEILFNYGYTF. This chain connects TRBV29-1 to TRBJ1-2; D remains unclear. The CDR3 has 13 amino acids. Germline CDR1 SQVTM, CDR2 ANQGSEA. V shed 2 bases and J shed 1 base, with 8 bases lying between them. The entire variable domain, with the rest obtained from reference TRBV29-1 and TRBJ1-2, is as follows: SAVISQKPSRDICQRGTSLTIQCQVDSQVTMMFWYRQQPGQSLTLIATANQGSEATYESGFVIDKFPISRPNLTFSTLTVSNMSPEDSSIYLCSVEILFNYGYTFGSGTRLTVV.

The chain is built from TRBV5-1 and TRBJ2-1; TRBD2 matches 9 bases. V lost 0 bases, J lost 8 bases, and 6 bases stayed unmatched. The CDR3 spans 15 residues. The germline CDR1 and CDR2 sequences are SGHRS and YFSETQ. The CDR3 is CASSLGGGRVDEQFF. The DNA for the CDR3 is TGCGCCAGCAGCTTGGGCGGCGGGAGGGTGGATGAGCAGTTCTTC. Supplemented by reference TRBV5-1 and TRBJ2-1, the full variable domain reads KAGVTQTPRYLIKTRGQQVTLSCSPISGHRSVSWYQQTPGQGLQFLFEYFSETQRNKGNFPGRFSGRQFSNSRSEMNVSTLELGDSALYLCASSLGGGRVDEQFFGPGTRLTVL.

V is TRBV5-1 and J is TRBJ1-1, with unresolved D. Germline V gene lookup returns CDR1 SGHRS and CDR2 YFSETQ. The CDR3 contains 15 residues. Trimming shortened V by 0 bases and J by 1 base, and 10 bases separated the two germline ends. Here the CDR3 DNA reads TGCGCCAGCAGCTTGGCGGCGGGTAAGAACACTGAAGCTTTCTTT. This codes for CASSLAAGKNTEAFF. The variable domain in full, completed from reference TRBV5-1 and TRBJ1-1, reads KAGVTQTPRYLIKTRGQQVTLSCSPISGHRSVSWYQQTPGQGLQFLFEYFSETQRNKGNFPGRFSGRQFSNSRSEMNVSTLELGDSALYLCASSLAAGKNTEAFFGQGTRLTVV.

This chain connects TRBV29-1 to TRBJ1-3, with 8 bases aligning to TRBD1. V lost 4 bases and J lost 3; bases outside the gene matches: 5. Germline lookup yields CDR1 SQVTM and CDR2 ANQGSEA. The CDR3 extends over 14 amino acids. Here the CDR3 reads CSVAPGGGGNTIYF. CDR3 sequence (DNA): TGCAGCGTTGCGCCAGGGGGCGGTGGAAACACCATATATTTT. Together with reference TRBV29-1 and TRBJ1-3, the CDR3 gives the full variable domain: SAVISQKPSRDICQRGTSLTIQCQVDSQVTMMFWYRQQPGQSLTLIATANQGSEATYESGFVIDKFPISRPNLTFSTLTVSNMSPEDSSIYLCSVAPGGGGNTIYFGEGSWLTVV.

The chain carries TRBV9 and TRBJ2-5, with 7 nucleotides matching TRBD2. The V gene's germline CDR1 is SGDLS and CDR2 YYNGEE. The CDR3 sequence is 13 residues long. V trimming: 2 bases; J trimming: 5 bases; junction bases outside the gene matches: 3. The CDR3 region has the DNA TGTGCCAGCAGCGTTACTAGCGCGGAGACCCAGTACTTC. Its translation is CASSVTSAETQYF.

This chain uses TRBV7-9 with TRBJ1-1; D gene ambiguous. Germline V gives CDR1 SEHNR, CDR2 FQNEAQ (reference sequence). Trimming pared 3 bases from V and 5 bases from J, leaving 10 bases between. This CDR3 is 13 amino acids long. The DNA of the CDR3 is TGTGCCAGCAGCTTTAGTGTTGAGACTGAAGCTTTCTTT. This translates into CASSFSVETEAFF.

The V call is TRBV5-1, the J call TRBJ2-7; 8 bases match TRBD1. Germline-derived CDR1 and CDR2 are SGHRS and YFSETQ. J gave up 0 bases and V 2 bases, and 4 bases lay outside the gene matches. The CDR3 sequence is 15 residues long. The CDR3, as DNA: TGCGCCAGCAGCTTAGACAGGGGTAACTCCTACGAGCAGTACGTC. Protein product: CASSLDRGNSYEQYV.

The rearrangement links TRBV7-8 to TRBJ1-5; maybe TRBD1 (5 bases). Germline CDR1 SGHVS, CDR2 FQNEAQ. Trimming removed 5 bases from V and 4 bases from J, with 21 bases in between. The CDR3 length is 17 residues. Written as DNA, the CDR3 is TGTGCCAGCAGCCCCGGCAGGGAATTAAGTAGGAATCAGCCCCAGCATTTT. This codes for CASSPGRELSRNQPQHF.

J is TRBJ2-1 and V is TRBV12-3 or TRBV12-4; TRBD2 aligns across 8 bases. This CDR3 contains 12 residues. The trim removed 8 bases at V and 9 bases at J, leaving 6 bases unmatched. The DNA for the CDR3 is TGTGCCAGCGCACTCGGGAGGGTTGAGCAGTTCTTC. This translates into CASALGRVEQFF.

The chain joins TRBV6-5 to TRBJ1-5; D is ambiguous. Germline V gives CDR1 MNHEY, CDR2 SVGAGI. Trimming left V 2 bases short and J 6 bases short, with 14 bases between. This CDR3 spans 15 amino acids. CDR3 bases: TGTGCCAGCAGTTACAGGAGAGAGGGCGGTCAGCCCCAGCATTTT. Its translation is CASSYRREGGQPQHF.

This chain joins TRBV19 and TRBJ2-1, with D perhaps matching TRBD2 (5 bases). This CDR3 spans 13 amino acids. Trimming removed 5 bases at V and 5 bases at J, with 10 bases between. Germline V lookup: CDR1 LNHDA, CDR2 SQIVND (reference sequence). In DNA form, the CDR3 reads TGTGCCAGTAGTGCCCGGGGTAACAATGAGCAGTTCTTC. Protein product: CASSARGNNEQFF. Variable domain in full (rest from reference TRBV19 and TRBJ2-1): DGGITQSPKYLFRKEGQNVTLSCEQNLNHDAMYWYRQDPGQGLRLIYYSQIVNDFQKGDIAEGYSVSREKKESFPLTVTSAQKNPTAFYLCASSARGNNEQFFGPGTRLTVL.

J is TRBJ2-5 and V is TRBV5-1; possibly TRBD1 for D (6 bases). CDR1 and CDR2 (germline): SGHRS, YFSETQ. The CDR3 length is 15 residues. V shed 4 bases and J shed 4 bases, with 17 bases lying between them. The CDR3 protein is CASSPTGLPRETQYF. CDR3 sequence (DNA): TGCGCCAGCAGCCCCACAGGGCTGCCTAGAGAGACCCAGTACTTC.

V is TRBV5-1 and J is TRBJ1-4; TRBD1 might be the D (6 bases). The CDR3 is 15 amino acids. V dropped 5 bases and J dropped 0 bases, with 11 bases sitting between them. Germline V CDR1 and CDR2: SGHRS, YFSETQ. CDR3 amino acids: CASSVNRATNEKLFF. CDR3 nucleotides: TGCGCCAGCAGTGTAAACAGGGCAACTAATGAAAAACTGTTTTTT.

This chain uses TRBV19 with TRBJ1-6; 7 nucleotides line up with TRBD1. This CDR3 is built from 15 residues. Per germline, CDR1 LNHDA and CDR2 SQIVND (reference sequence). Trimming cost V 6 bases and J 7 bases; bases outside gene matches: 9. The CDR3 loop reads CASSQVQGLNSPLHF. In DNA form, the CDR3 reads TGTGCCAGTAGCCAGGTACAGGGGTTGAATTCACCCCTCCACTTT. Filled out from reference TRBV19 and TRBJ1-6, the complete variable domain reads DGGITQSPKYLFRKEGQNVTLSCEQNLNHDAMYWYRQDPGQGLRLIYYSQIVNDFQKGDIAEGYSVSREKKESFPLTVTSAQKNPTAFYLCASSQVQGLNSPLHFGNGTRLTVT.

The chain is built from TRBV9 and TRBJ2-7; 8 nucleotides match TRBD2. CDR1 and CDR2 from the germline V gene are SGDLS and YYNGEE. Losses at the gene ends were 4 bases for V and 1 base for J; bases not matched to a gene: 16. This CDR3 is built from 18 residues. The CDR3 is CASSLDSGSGSASYEQYF. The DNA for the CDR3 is TGTGCCAGCAGCCTCGACTCGGGGAGCGGGAGCGCGTCCTACGAGCAGTACTTC. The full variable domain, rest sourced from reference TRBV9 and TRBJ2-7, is DSGVTQTPKHLITATGQRVTLRCSPRSGDLSVYWYQQSLDQGLQFLIQYYNGEERAKGNILERFSAQQFPDLHSELNLSSLELGDSALYFCASSLDSGSGSASYEQYFGPGTRLTVT.

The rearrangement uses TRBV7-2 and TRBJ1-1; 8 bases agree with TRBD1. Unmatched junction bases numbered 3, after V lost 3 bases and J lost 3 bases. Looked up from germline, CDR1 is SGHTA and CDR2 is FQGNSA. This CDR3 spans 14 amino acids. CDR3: CASSLGRGHTEAFF. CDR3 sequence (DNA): TGTGCCAGCAGCTTGGGCAGGGGGCACACTGAAGCTTTCTTT.